Ten or more counts support the clone carrying this T cell receptor (beta chain). Its antigen is undetermined. The sample is drawn from a study of T cells in Graves' hyperthyroidism and ophthalmopathy. Study results and limitations: In validation, the model predicted ophthalmopathy. These predictions came a median about 6.2 months before onset. A model of 13 V-J features distinguished ophthalmopathy from stable hyperthyroidism. Most clonotypes expanded in the thyroid (above 0.001) were also present in blood.

Newly diagnosed hyperthyroidism patients aged 18 to 65 years had disease lasting under 2 months. The V and J ends lost 5 bases and 10 bases respectively, with 14 bases between them. The CDR3 totals 13 residues. Amplification targeted TCR beta CDR3 regions from RNA transcripts. First-round RT-PCR of the TCR CDR3 relied on the HTBI primer set. MiXCR, run by TCRdb on the multiplex PCR reads, gives a single entry per CDR3 protein. This sample has roughly 170,000 distinct CDR3 sequences, with around 15% found just once. The chain links TRBV12-3 or TRBV12-4 to TRBJ2-2; D is unclear. The material sequenced was blood. This receptor was taken from a woman between 50 and 59 years old with Graves' hyperthyroidism. CDR3 DNA: TGTGCCAGCAGTCCCCAGATTGAACCGGAGCTGTTTTTT. Translation gives CASSPQIEPELFF.